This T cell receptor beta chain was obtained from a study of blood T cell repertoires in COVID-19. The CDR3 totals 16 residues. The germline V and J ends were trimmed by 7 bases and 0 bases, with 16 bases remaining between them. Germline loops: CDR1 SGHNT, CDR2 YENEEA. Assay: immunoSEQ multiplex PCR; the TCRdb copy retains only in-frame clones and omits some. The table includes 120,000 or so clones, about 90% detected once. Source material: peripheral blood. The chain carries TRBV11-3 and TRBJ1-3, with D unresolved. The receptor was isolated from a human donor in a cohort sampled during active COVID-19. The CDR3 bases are TGTGCCAGCACCTCGGGAAACAGTCGCTCTGGAAACACCATATATTTT. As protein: CASTSGNSRSGNTIYF.